This TCR beta chain originates from a study of T-cell reconstitution after alpha-beta-depleted transplantation in children. V was shortened by 3 bases and J by 1 base, with 7 bases between the two germline ends. Germline V gene sequence: CDR1 MNHEY, CDR2 SVGAGI. The CDR3 spans 14 residues. Preparation of the TCRbeta library used unique molecular identifiers. One entry per CDR3 protein results from TCRdb running MiXCR on the PCR reads. This table holds about 400,000 distinct CDR3 sequences, just over 20% found once. This TCR was sampled from a human donor who donated a stem cell graft to a child with acute myeloid leukemia. The genes are TRBV6-5 and TRBJ2-1; the D is unclear. The sample here was PBMCs from the stem cell graft donor, taken from the stem cell graft. CDR3 in DNA: TGTGCCAGCAGTTATCAGGTGTCCTACAATGAGCAGTTCTTC. It is translated as CASSYQVSYNEQFF.